The 13 T cell receptor beta chains in this list originate from one sample, sequenced in a study of blood T cell repertoires in COVID-19. The protocol was immunoSEQ multiplex PCR, while the TCRdb copy is restricted to in-frame clones and leaves out a portion. The sample comprises about 110,000 clones, 80% to 90% of which are singletons, and about 1.1% rests with the top ten. The source material was peripheral blood. These receptors were obtained from a human donor in a cohort sampled during active COVID-19.

This clone has more than one count but fewer than ten. V gene TRBV9 combines with J gene TRBJ2-3; D ambiguous. CDR1 and CDR2 (germline): SGDLS, YYNGEE. This CDR3 has 16 amino acids. V was clipped by 2 bases and J by 2 bases, with 15 bases between them. The CDR3 sequence: CASSVLVGIDTDTQYF. The CDR3 bases are TGTGCCAGCAGCGTGCTAGTCGGAATTGACACAGATACGCAGTATTTT.

This chain links TRBV7-9 with TRBJ1-3; tentatively, D is TRBD1 (6 bases). V lost 5 bases and J lost 0, with 20 bases in between. This CDR3 is built from 18 residues. CDR1 and CDR2 from the germline V gene are SEHNR and FQNEAQ (reference sequence). The CDR3 spells CASSPDRNYGNSGNTIYF. CDR3 nucleotide sequence: TGTGCCAGCAGCCCCGACAGGAATTATGGAAACTCTGGAAACACCATATATTTT.

The gene calls are TRBV12-3 or TRBV12-4 and TRBJ2-3, with D possibly matching TRBD2 (6 bases). This CDR3 is 13 amino acids long. V lost 3 bases and J 8 bases, leaving 12 bases between the germline ends. As DNA, the CDR3 is TGTGCCAGCAGTTTGAAGGAGGGCGCTACGCAGTATTTT. Encoded protein: CASSLKEGATQYF.

The chain recombines TRBV6-5 with TRBJ1-1; D is unclear. The V end lost 7 bases, the J end lost 5 bases, and 11 bases lay between the germline ends. Germline V gene sequence: CDR1 MNHEY, CDR2 SVGAGI. This CDR3 is 12 amino acids long. This CDR3 reads CASITSGTEAFF. The CDR3 bases are TGTGCCAGCATCACGTCCGGGACTGAAGCTTTCTTT.

V gene TRBV4-3 combines with J gene TRBJ2-7; no clear D gene. This CDR3 has 14 amino acids. Germline CDR1 is LGHNA and CDR2 is YSLEER. Trimming left V 1 base short and J 6 bases short, with 13 bases between. CDR3: CASSQVSGSGEQYF. The CDR3 region has the DNA TGCGCCAGCAGCCAAGTTTCGGGTTCCGGCGAGCAGTACTTC.

This clone was recorded only once. The CDR3 protein is CASRRSGGQGGTEAFF. The CDR3 bases are TGTGCCAGCAGGCGTTCAGGCGGACAGGGAGGGACTGAAGCTTTCTTT. The chain has TRBV7-9 and TRBJ1-1; 8 bases agree with TRBD1. This CDR3 contains 16 residues. CDR1 and CDR2 (germline): SEHNR, FQNEAQ (reference sequence). The V segment lost 6 bases and the J segment 5 bases; nucleotides outside the gene matches: 14.

V gene TRBV19 combines with J gene TRBJ1-1; TRBD1 agrees at 7 bases. The CDR3 is 14 amino acids. V was clipped by 5 bases and J by 3 bases; unmatched bases: 6. The germline V gene has CDR1 LNHDA and CDR2 SQIVND (reference sequence). In DNA form, the CDR3 reads TGTGCCAGTAGTTGGCAGGGGGTAGACACTGAAGCTTTCTTT. Residues: CASSWQGVDTEAFF.

The rearrangement uses TRBV5-1 and TRBJ2-7; TRBD1 aligns across 8 bases. Germline trimming cut 0 bases from V and 1 base from J; bases unmatched to any gene: 9. The CDR3 extends over 17 amino acids. Germline CDR1 and CDR2: SGHRS and YFSETQ. This chain's CDR3 is CASSLAGPGQVSYEQYF. The CDR3 coding sequence is TGCGCCAGCAGCTTGGCGGGCCCGGGACAGGTATCCTACGAGCAGTACTTC.

The V gene is TRBV27, the J gene TRBJ2-6; D is ambiguous. Per germline, CDR1 MNHEY and CDR2 SMNVEV (reference sequence). The CDR3 consists of 15 residues. Trimming removed 0 bases from V and 2 bases from J, with 5 bases in between. The CDR3 sequence is CASSLSTTGANVLTF. CDR3 bases: TGTGCCAGCAGTTTATCCACTACTGGGGCCAACGTCCTGACTTTC. Filled out from reference TRBV27 and TRBJ2-6, the complete variable domain reads EAQVTQNPRYLITVTGKKLTVTCSQNMNHEYMSWYRQDPGLGLRQIYYSMNVEVTDKGDVPEGYKVSRKEKRNFPLILESPSPNQTSLYFCASSLSTTGANVLTFGAGSRLTVL.

The chain combines TRBV2 with TRBJ2-1, with TRBD2 identical over 14 bases. The CDR3 length is 15 residues. Trimming removed 5 bases from V and 6 bases from J; junction bases left unmatched: 3. In germline, CDR1 is SNHLY, CDR2 FYNNEI. This CDR3 is CASSLGTSGSNEQFF. CDR3 DNA: TGTGCCAGCAGTCTCGGGACTAGCGGGAGCAATGAGCAGTTCTTC.

The chain joins TRBV28 to TRBJ2-4; tentative D call: TRBD2 (8 bases). The length of the CDR3 is 19 residues. Per the germline V gene, CDR1 is MDHEN and CDR2 is SYDVKM. V was pared by 0 bases and J by 5 bases, with 23 bases between. The DNA for the CDR3 is TGTGCCAGCAGTTTATGGTGGAGGGGGCGGAGCGGGAGCCAAAACATTCAGTACTTC. This encodes CASSLWWRGRSGSQNIQYF.

The genes are TRBV5-4 and TRBJ1-5, with 8 bases fitting TRBD1. This CDR3 is built from 18 residues. The junction had 11 bases not matched to a gene; V was cut back by 3 bases and J by 0 bases. The germline V gene has CDR1 SGHNT and CDR2 YYREEE (reference sequence). CDR3 loop: CASSSTGTGHISNQPQHF. The CDR3 DNA reads as TGTGCCAGCAGCTCTACCGGGACAGGCCATATTAGCAATCAGCCCCAGCATTTT.

The gene calls are TRBV4-1 and TRBJ1-5; D might be TRBD1 (6 bases). This CDR3 contains 17 residues. Trimming left V 5 bases short and J 7 bases short, with 24 bases between. Germline V lookup: CDR1 MGHRA, CDR2 YSYEKL. The DNA of the CDR3 is TGCGCCAGCAGCTTACACCCGAGCCCAGTGGGGGCGCAGCCCCAGCATTTT. Protein product: CASSLHPSPVGAQPQHF.